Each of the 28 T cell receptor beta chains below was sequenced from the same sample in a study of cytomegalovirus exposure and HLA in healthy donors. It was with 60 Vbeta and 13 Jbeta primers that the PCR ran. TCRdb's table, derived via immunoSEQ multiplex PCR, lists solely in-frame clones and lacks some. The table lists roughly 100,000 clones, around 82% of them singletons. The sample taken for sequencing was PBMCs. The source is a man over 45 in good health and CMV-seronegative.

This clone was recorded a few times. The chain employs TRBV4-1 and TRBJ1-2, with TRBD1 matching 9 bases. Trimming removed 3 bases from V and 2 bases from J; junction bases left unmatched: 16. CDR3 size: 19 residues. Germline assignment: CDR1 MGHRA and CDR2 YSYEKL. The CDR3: CASSHPSGTGSAINYGYTF. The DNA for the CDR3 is TGCGCCAGCAGCCACCCCTCCGGGACAGGGTCTGCAATCAACTATGGCTACACCTTC.

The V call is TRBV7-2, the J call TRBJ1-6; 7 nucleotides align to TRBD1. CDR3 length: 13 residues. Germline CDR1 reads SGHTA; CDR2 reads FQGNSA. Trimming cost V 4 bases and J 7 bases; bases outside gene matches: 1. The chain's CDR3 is CASSSTGNSPLHF. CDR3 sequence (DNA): TGTGCCAGCAGCTCGACAGGGAATTCACCCCTCCACTTT.

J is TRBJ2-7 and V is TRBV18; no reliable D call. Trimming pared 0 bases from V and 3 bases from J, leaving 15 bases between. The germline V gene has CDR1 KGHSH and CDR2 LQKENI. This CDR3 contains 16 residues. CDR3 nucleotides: TGTGCCAGCTCACCACCGAATGCGCAGGCCGGCTACGAGCAGTACTTC. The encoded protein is CASSPPNAQAGYEQYF.

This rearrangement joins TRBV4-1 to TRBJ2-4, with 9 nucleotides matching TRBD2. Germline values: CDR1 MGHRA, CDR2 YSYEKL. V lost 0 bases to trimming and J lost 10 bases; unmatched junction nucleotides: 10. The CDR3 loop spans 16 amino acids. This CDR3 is CASSQDSAGGARIQYF. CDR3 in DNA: TGCGCCAGCAGCCAAGACTCGGCGGGGGGGGCGCGAATTCAGTACTTC.

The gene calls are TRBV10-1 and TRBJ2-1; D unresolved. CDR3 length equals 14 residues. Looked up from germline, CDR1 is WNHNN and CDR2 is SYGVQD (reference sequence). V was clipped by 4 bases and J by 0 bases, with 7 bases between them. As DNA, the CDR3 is TGCGCCAGCAGTGCTCCTTACTCCTACAATGAGCAGTTCTTC. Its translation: CASSAPYSYNEQFF.

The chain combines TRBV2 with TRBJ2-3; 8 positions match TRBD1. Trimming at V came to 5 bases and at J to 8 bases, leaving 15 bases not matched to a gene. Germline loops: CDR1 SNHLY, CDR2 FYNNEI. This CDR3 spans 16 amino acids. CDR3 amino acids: CASSLDPGQEGGTQYF. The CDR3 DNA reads TGTGCCAGCAGTCTAGATCCGGGACAGGAAGGAGGTACGCAGTATTTT.

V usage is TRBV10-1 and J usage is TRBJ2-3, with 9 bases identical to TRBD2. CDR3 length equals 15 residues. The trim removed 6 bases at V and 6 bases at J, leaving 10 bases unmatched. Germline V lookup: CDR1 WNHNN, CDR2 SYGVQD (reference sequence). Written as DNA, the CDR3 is TGCGCCAGCAGAGCTAGCGGGGCGGAGTCGGATACGCAGTATTTT. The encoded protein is CASRASGAESDTQYF.

CDR3 DNA sequence: TGCAGCGTTCGTACAGGGTCTACCGGGGAGCTGTTTTTT. It encodes CSVRTGSTGELFF. The rearrangement joins TRBV29-1 to TRBJ2-2; perhaps TRBD1 as D (6 bases). The germline gives CDR1 SQVTM, CDR2 ANQGSEA. The length of the CDR3 is 13 residues. The germline V and J ends were trimmed by 5 bases and 5 bases, with 12 bases remaining between them.

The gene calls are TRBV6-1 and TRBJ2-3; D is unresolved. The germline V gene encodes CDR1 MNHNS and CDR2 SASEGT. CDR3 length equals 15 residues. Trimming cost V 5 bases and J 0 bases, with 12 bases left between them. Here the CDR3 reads CASSIGASSTDTQYF. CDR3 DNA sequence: TGTGCCAGCAGTATCGGAGCTTCTAGCACAGATACGCAGTATTTT.

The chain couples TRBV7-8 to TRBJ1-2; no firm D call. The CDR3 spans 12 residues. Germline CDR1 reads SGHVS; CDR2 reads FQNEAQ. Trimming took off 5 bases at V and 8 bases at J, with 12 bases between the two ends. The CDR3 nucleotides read TGTGCCAGCAGCCCTTACCCAGGCGGCTACACCTTC. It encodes CASSPYPGGYTF.

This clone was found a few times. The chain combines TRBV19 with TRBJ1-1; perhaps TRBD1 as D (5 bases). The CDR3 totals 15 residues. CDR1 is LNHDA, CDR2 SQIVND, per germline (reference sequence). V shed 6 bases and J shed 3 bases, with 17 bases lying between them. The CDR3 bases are TGTGCCAGTAGCCTGACTCCCCGGGGGGACACTGAAGCTTTCTTT. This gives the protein CASSLTPRGDTEAFF. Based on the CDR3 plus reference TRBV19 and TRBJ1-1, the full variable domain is DGGITQSPKYLFRKEGQNVTLSCEQNLNHDAMYWYRQDPGQGLRLIYYSQIVNDFQKGDIAEGYSVSREKKESFPLTVTSAQKNPTAFYLCASSLTPRGDTEAFFGQGTRLTVV.

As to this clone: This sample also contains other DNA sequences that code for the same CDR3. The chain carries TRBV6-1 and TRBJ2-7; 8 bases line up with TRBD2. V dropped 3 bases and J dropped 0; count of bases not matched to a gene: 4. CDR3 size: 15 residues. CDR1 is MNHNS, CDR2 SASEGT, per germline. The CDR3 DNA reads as TGTGCCAGCAGTGACGTAGCGGGGAGCTCCTACGAGCAGTACGTC. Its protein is CASSDVAGSSYEQYV.

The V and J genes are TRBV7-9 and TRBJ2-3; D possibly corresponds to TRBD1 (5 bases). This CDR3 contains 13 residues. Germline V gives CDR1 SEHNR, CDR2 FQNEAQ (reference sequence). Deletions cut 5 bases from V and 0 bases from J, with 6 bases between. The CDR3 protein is CASSPGSTDTQYF. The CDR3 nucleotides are TGTGCCAGCAGCCCAGGGAGCACAGATACGCAGTATTTT.

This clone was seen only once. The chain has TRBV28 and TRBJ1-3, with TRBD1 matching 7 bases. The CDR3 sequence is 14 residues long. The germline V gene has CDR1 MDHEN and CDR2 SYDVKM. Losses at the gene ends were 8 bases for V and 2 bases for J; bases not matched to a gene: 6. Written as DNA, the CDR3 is TGTGCCAGCCGGGACAGTTCTCCTGGAAACACCATATATTTT. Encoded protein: CASRDSSPGNTIYF. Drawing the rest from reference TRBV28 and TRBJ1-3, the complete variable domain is DVKVTQSSRYLVKRTGEKVFLECVQDMDHENMFWYRQDPGLGLRLIYFSYDVKMKEKGDIPEGYSVSREKKERFSLILESASTNQTSMYLCASRDSSPGNTIYFGEGSWLTVV.

The CDR3 region is CASVQGDNEQFF. CDR3 DNA sequence: TGTGCCAGCGTCCAGGGGGACAATGAGCAGTTCTTC. The chain is built from TRBV28 and TRBJ2-1; 7 bases line up with TRBD1. V shed 8 bases, J shed 5 bases, and the junction held 3 bases outside the gene matches. The CDR3 is 12 amino acids. Germline V gives CDR1 MDHEN, CDR2 SYDVKM. The complete variable domain, with remaining parts taken from reference TRBV28 and TRBJ2-1, reads DVKVTQSSRYLVKRTGEKVFLECVQDMDHENMFWYRQDPGLGLRLIYFSYDVKMKEKGDIPEGYSVSREKKERFSLILESASTNQTSMYLCASVQGDNEQFFGPGTRLTVL.

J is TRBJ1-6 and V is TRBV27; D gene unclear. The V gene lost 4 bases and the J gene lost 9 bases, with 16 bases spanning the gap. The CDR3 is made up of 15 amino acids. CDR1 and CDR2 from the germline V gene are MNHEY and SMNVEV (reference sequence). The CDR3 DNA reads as TGTGCCAGCAGTTCCACTTCGGAGGGCCTTTCACCCCTCCACTTT. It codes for CASSSTSEGLSPLHF.

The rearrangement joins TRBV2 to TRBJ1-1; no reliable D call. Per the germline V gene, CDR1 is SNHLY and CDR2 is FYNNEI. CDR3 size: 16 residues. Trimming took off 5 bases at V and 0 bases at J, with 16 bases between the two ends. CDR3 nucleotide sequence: TGTGCCAGCAGTCCCCGAGAAGGAGTTTTGAACACTGAAGCTTTCTTT. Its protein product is CASSPREGVLNTEAFF.

For the CDR3, the DNA is TGTGCCAGCTCACCCGGACAGTTAAGCACAGATACGCAGTATTTT. Translation: CASSPGQLSTDTQYF. This sequence joins TRBV18 and TRBJ2-3; possibly TRBD1 for D (6 bases). Germline V gene data show CDR1 as KGHSH and CDR2 as LQKENI. V lost 3 bases and J 0 bases, leaving 10 bases between the germline ends. The CDR3 spans 15 residues.

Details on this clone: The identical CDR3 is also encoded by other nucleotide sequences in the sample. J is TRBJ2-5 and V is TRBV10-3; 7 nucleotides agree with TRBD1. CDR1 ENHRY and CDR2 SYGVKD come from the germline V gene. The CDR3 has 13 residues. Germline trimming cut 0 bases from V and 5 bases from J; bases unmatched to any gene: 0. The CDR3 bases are TGTGCCATCAGTGAGTCGACAGGGGAGACCCAGTACTTC. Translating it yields CAISESTGETQYF.

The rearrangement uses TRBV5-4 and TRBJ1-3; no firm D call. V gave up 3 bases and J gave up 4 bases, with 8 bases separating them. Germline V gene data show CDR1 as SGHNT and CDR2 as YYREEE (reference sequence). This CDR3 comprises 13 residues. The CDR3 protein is CASSSMAGNTIYF. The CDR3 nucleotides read TGTGCCAGCAGCTCGATGGCCGGAAACACCATATATTTT.

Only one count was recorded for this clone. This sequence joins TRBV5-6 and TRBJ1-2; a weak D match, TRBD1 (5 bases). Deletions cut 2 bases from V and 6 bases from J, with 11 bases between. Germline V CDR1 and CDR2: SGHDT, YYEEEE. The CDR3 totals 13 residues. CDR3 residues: CASSFYRRNGYTF. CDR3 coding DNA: TGTGCCAGCAGCTTCTACAGGCGCAATGGCTACACCTTC.

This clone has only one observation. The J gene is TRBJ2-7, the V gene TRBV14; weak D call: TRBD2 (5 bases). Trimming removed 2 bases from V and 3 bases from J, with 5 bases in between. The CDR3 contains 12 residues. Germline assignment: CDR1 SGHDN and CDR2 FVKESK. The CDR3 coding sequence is TGTGCCAGCAGCCAAACTAGCTACGAGCAGTACTTC. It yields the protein CASSQTSYEQYF.

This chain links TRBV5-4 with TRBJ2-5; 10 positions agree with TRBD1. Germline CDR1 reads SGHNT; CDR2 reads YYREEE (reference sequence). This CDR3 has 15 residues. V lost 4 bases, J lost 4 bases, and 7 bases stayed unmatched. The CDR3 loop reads CASSPTGGVGETQYF. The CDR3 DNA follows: TGTGCCAGCAGCCCGACAGGGGGCGTCGGAGAGACCCAGTACTTC.

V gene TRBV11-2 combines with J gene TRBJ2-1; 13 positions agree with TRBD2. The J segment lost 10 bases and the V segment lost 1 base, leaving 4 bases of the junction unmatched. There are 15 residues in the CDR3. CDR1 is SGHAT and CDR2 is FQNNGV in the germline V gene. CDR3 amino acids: CASSLVRLAGGEQFF. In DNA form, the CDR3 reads TGTGCCAGCAGCTTAGTTCGACTAGCGGGGGGCGAGCAGTTCTTC.

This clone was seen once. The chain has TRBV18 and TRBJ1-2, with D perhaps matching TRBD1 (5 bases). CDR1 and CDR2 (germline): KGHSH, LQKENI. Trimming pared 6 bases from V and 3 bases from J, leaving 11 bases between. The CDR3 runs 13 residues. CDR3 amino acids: CASSSTQDYGYTF. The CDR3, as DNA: TGTGCCAGCTCGTCGACACAGGACTATGGCTACACCTTC.

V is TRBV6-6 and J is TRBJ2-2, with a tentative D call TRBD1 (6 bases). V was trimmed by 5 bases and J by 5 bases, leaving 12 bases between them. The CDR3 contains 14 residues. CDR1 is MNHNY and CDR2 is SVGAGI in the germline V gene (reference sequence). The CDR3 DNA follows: TGTGCCAGCAGTGGGTACAGGGAAACCGGGGAGCTGTTTTTT. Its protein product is CASSGYRETGELFF.

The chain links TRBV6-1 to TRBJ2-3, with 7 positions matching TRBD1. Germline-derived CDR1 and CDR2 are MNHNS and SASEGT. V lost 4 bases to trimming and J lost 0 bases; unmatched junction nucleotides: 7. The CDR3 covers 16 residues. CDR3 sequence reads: CASSALTGFSTDTQYF. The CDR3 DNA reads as TGTGCCAGCAGTGCCTTGACAGGGTTTAGCACAGATACGCAGTATTTT.

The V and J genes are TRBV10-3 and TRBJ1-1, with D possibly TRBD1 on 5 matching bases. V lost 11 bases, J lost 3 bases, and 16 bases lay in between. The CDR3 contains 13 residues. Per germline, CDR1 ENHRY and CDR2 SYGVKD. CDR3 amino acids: CAASDSLDTEAFF. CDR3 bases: TGTGCCGCGTCCGACAGTCTTGACACTGAAGCTTTCTTT.